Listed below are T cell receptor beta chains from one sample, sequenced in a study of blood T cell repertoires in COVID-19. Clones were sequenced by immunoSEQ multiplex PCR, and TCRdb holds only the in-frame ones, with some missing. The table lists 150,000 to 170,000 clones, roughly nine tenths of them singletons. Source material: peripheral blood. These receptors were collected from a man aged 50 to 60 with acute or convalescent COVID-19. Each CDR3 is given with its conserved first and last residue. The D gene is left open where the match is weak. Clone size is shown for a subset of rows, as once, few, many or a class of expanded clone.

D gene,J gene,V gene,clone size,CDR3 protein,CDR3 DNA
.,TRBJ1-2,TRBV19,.,CASTELDRTAGYGYTF,TGTGCCAGTACAGAACTAGACAGGACGGCTGGCTATGGCTACACCTTC
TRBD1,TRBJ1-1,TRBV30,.,CAWSVGRTGGTEAFF,TGTGCCTGGAGTGTAGGGCGGACAGGGGGCACTGAAGCTTTCTTT
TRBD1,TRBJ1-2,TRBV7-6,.,CASSLTGDAGYTF,TGTGCCAGCAGCTTGACAGGGGATGCTGGCTACACCTTC
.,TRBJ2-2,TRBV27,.,CASSRTSNTGELFF,TGTGCCAGCAGCCGTACTTCGAACACCGGGGAGCTGTTTTTT
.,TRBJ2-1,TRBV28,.,CASSLMGFRGNEQFF,TGTGCCAGCAGTTTAATGGGGTTTAGGGGCAATGAGCAGTTCTTC
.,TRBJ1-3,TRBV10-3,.,CAIRGGNTIYF,TGTGCCATCAGGGGCGGGAACACCATATATTTT
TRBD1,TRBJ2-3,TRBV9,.,CASSVVGDRENTQYF,TGTGCCAGCAGCGTAGTAGGGGACAGGGAAAATACGCAGTATTTT
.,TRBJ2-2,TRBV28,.,CASRTKSFGELFF,TGTGCCAGCAGAACCAAGAGTTTTGGGGAGCTGTTTTTT
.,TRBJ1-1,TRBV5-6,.,CASSRQIQGSNTEAFF,TGTGCCAGCAGCCGGCAGATACAGGGATCGAACACTGAAGCTTTCTTT
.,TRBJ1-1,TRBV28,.,CASSRGGETEAFF,TGTGCCAGCAGTCGGGGGGGAGAAACTGAAGCTTTCTTT
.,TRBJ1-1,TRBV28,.,CASSLMGGTEAFF,TGTGCCAGCAGTTTGATGGGAGGCACTGAAGCTTTCTTT
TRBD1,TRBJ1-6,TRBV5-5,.,CASSLNFLGTGSLGSPLHF,TGTGCCAGCAGCCTTAACTTCCTCGGGACAGGGTCTTTGGGCTCACCCCTCCACTTT
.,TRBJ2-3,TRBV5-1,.,CASSSMVGGSTDTQYF,TGCGCCAGCAGCTCAATGGTCGGCGGGAGCACAGATACGCAGTATTTT
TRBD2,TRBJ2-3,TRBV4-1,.,CASSQDFMTSGPVRTDTQYF,TGCGCCAGCAGCCAAGACTTTATGACTAGCGGCCCCGTGAGGACAGATACGCAGTATTTT
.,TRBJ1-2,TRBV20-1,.,CSAKLHSGYTF,TGCAGTGCTAAGCTCCATTCCGGCTACACCTTC
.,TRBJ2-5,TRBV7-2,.,CASSLVFTPQETQYF,TGTGCCAGCAGCTTAGTGTTTACTCCCCAAGAGACCCAGTACTTC
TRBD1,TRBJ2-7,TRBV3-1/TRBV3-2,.,CASSGTAPYEQYF,TGTGCCAGCAGCGGGACAGCTCCCTACGAGCAGTACTTC
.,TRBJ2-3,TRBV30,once,CAWQGTDTQYF,TGTGCCTGGCAGGGGACAGATACGCAGTATTTT
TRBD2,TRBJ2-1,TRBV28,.,CASSLPRYSGGIIDEQFF,TGTGCCAGCAGCTTACCCCGGTATAGCGGGGGGATAATCGATGAGCAGTTCTTC
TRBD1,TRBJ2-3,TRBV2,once,CASSATGLGTDTQYF,TGTGCCAGCAGTGCGACAGGGCTGGGCACAGATACGCAGTATTTT
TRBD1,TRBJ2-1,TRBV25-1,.,CASSEGQGIYNEQFF,TGTGCCAGCAGTGAGGGACAGGGTATTTACAATGAGCAGTTCTTC
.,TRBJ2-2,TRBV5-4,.,CASSLDPGPSSGELFF,TGTGCCAGCAGCTTGGACCCCGGGCCTAGCTCCGGGGAGCTGTTTTTT
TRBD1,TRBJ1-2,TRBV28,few,CASSLLGQSYGYTF,TGTGCCAGCAGTTTACTGGGACAGAGCTATGGCTACACCTTC
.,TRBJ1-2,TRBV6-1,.,CASSEAEGTNYGYTF,TGTGCCAGCAGTGAAGCAGAGGGTACTAACTATGGCTACACCTTC
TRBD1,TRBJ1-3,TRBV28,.,CASSLLSGTGVDTIYF,TGTGCCAGCAGTTTATTAAGTGGAACAGGGGTAGACACCATATATTTT
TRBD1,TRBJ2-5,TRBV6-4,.,CASSPQSDRGGETQYF,TGTGCCAGCAGTCCGCAGTCCGACAGGGGGGGAGAGACCCAGTACTTC
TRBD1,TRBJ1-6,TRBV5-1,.,CASSSGQANYSPLHF,TGCGCCAGCAGCTCAGGACAGGCCAACTATTCACCCCTCCACTTT
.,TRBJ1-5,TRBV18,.,CASSPPGRAHQPQHF,TGTGCCAGCTCACCACCCGGCAGGGCCCATCAGCCCCAGCATTTT
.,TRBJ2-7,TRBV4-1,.,CASSATTFGITSYEQYF,TGCGCCAGCAGCGCAACAACTTTCGGGATTACGTCCTACGAGCAGTACTTC
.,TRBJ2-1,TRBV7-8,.,CASSFSRVEQFF,TGTGCCAGCAGCTTCAGCAGGGTCGAGCAGTTCTTC
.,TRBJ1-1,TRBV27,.,CASSWSSQGATEAFF,TGTGCCAGCAGTTGGAGCTCCCAGGGTGCGACTGAAGCTTTCTTT
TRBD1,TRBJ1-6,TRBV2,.,CASRSTGGVNNSPLHF,TGTGCCAGCAGGTCGACAGGGGGAGTGAATAATTCACCCCTCCACTTT
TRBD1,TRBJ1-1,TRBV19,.,CASSTPRTGANTEAFF,TGTGCCAGTAGTACTCCCCGGACAGGAGCGAACACTGAAGCTTTCTTT
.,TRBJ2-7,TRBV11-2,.,CASRPLRALLYEQYF,TGTGCCAGCAGGCCCTTGAGGGCCCTCCTCTACGAGCAGTACTTC
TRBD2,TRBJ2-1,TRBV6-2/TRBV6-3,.,CASSPTGLGSNEQFF,TGTGCCAGCAGCCCCACGGGACTAGGGAGCAATGAGCAGTTCTTC
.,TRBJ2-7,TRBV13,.,CASSKRGYEQYF,TGTGCCAGCAGCAAACGGGGCTACGAGCAGTACTTC
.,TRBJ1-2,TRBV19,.,CASSTPGINYGYTF,TGTGCCAGTAGTACCCCGGGGATCAACTATGGCTACACCTTC
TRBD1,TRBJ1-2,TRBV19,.,CASSIGTGEWRGYTF,TGTGCCAGTAGTATTGGGACAGGGGAGTGGAGAGGCTACACCTTC
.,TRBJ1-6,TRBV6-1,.,CASSRDTLNSPLHF,TGTGCCAGCAGTAGGGACACCTTAAATTCACCCCTCCACTTT
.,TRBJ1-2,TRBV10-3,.,CAISAGEGGYTF,TGTGCCATCAGTGCAGGGGAGGGCGGCTACACCTTC
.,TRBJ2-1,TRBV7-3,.,CASSPRHSSYNEQFF,TGTGCCAGCAGCCCGAGACACAGCTCCTACAATGAGCAGTTCTTC
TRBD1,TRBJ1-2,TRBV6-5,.,CASSYGTEGGYTF,TGTGCCAGCAGTTACGGGACAGAGGGTGGCTACACCTTC
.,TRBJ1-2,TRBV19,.,CASKDRNNYGYTF,TGTGCCAGTAAGGACAGAAATAACTATGGCTACACCTTC
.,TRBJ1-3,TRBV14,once,CASSQVGSTIYF,TGTGCCAGCAGCCAAGTGGGGAGCACCATATATTTT
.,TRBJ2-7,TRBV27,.,CASSLSWAHSSYEQYF,TGTGCCAGCAGTTTATCTTGGGCACACTCCTCCTACGAGCAGTACTTC
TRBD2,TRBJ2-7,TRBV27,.,CASSFDVGSGRDRYF,TGTGCCAGCAGTTTTGATGTTGGGAGCGGGAGGGACCGGTACTTC
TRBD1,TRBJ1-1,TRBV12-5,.,CASGLAHTGTGLSNTEAFF,TGTGCTAGTGGTTTGGCGCACACCGGGACAGGGTTAAGTAACACTGAAGCTTTCTTT
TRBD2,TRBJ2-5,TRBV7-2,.,CASSKGLAGGSQETQYF,TGTGCCAGCAGCAAGGGACTAGCGGGGGGAAGCCAAGAGACCCAGTACTTC
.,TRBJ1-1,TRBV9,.,CASSVGHGGGLTEAFF,TGTGCCAGCAGCGTAGGACATGGTGGAGGGCTCACTGAAGCTTTCTTT